The clone carrying this T cell receptor beta chain is labeled medium-sized. What it recognizes is unknown. V lost 6 bases and J lost 6, with 15 bases in between. The CDR3 spans 14 residues. Germline V gene lookup returns CDR1 SGHTA and CDR2 FQGTGA. This sample is part of a study of shared clonotypes between healthy human individuals. General study points: Even with large depth, rarefaction showed that sorted-subset sequencing was incomplete. Represented diversity, genetic and exposure-history alike, was limited by few donors.

This table comes from immunoSEQ multiplex PCR, and its TCRdb copy is limited to in-frame clones, with some not included. The sample lists some 200,000 clones; 65% to 80% were seen once. The rearrangement joins TRBV7-3 to TRBJ2-1, with D maybe TRBD2 (6 bases). This TCR came from a man aged 25-40 years in good health. Sequenced sample: memory CD4+ T cells sorted from blood. Subset meaning: CD45RA-negative fraction. The CDR3 bases are TGTGCCAGCAGTATCGGGACTCCAAGCAATGAGCAGTTCTTC. Translated, it gives CASSIGTPSNEQFF.